The 13 T cell receptor beta chains presented below share a single source sample, sequenced in a study of cytomegalovirus exposure and HLA in healthy donors. It was with 60 Vbeta and 13 Jbeta primers that the PCR ran. Using immunoSEQ multiplex PCR, the repertoire was profiled, and TCRdb retains in-frame clones only, with some absent. The data contain about 120,000 clones, more than 65% of them singletons. Sequencing input: PBMCs. These receptors were taken from a man aged 40-50 years in good health and CMV-seropositive.

CDR3 nucleotides: TGTGCCAGCAGTGATCCGGGACACAAAAACACTGAAGCTTTCTTT. Its protein product is CASSDPGHKNTEAFF. V is TRBV28 and J is TRBJ1-1; D is perhaps TRBD1 (6 bases). There are 15 residues in the CDR3. The ends were cut back, 5 bases at V and 2 bases at J, with 15 bases in the middle. CDR1 and CDR2 from the germline V gene are MDHEN and SYDVKM.

The chain couples TRBV2 to TRBJ2-1, with 10 nucleotides matching TRBD2. Germline V gene sequence: CDR1 SNHLY, CDR2 FYNNEI. Trimming cost V 4 bases and J 5 bases; bases outside gene matches: 5. CDR3 length: 15 amino acids. The CDR3 sequence is CASSGRSGGDNEQFF. Here the CDR3 DNA reads TGTGCCAGCAGTGGTCGCAGCGGGGGGGACAATGAGCAGTTCTTC.

Only a few counts were recorded for this clone. V is TRBV25-1 and J is TRBJ2-3; D possibly corresponds to TRBD2 (6 bases). There are 13 residues in the CDR3. From germline, CDR1 is MGHDK and CDR2 SYGVNS. Trimming cost V 5 bases and J 9 bases, with 15 bases left between them. CDR3 DNA sequence: TGTGCCAGCAGTTTTTCGGGGGTTCTAACGCAGTATTTT. This gives the protein CASSFSGVLTQYF.

The rearrangement links TRBV7-9 to TRBJ2-7; 10 bases are shared with TRBD1. Germline V gene data show CDR1 as SEHNR and CDR2 as FQNEAQ (reference sequence). The CDR3 contains 15 residues. V trimming: 5 bases; J trimming: 2 bases; junction bases outside the gene matches: 6. This CDR3 is CASSQRDRGTYEQYF. The CDR3 region has the DNA TGTGCCAGCAGCCAGAGGGACAGGGGCACCTACGAGCAGTACTTC.

The J gene is TRBJ2-1, the V gene TRBV6-1; D remains unclear. The ends were cut back, 4 bases at V and 2 bases at J, with 18 bases in the middle. The CDR3 runs to 17 residues. Per germline, CDR1 MNHNS and CDR2 SASEGT. CDR3 loop: CASSAGPVPHPYNEQFF. The CDR3 nucleotides are TGTGCCAGCAGTGCAGGTCCGGTCCCCCACCCCTACAATGAGCAGTTCTTC.

The DNA for the CDR3 is TGCGCCAGCAGCTTGGCCGCGGGTTCTTTCTATGGCTACACCTTC. Encoded protein: CASSLAAGSFYGYTF. The chain employs TRBV5-1 and TRBJ1-2; D uncertain. In germline, CDR1 is SGHRS, CDR2 YFSETQ. The CDR3 runs to 15 residues. Between the trimmed V and J ends, which lost 0 bases and 4 bases, there was a span of 13 bases.

The V and J genes are TRBV11-3 and TRBJ2-2; 7 bases fit TRBD1. Germline-derived CDR1 and CDR2 are SGHNT and YENEEA. This CDR3 is built from 16 residues. Trimming took 8 bases from V and 1 from J; bases not matched to a gene: 10. CDR3 protein: CASRSSGTVNTGELFF. DNA of the CDR3: TGTGCCAGCCGATCTTCCGGGACAGTGAACACCGGGGAGCTGTTTTTT.

This clone was seen just once. This rearrangement joins TRBV5-6 to TRBJ2-7; TRBD1 matches at 9 bases. V gave up 5 bases and J gave up 3 bases; unmatched junction bases: 9. The length of the CDR3 is 15 residues. Germline V gene lookup returns CDR1 SGHDT and CDR2 YYEEEE. Here the CDR3 DNA reads TGTGCCAGCAGTCAAACCGGGACAGGGATCTACGAGCAGTACTTC. Its translation is CASSQTGTGIYEQYF.

This clone was detected only a few times. The gene calls are TRBV11-2 and TRBJ2-1; TRBD1 is a possible D gene (6 bases). Trimming removed 1 base at V and 0 bases at J, with 13 bases between. CDR1 is SGHAT, CDR2 FQNNGV, per germline. There are 17 residues in the CDR3. The CDR3 loop is CASSLGVDSISYNEQFF. CDR3 nucleotide sequence: TGTGCCAGCAGCTTAGGGGTGGACAGTATCTCCTACAATGAGCAGTTCTTC.

This chain links TRBV11-1 with TRBJ2-1; possibly TRBD2 for D (6 bases). Germline V gives CDR1 SGHAT, CDR2 FQDESV (reference sequence). Trimming left V 3 bases short and J 6 bases short, with 15 bases between. The CDR3 loop spans 15 amino acids. The CDR3 region is CASSFPPAGGNEQFF. The CDR3 DNA reads TGTGCCAGCAGCTTCCCCCCCGCCGGGGGCAATGAGCAGTTCTTC.

Only one count was recorded for this clone. The chain is built from TRBV5-1 and TRBJ2-7; D possibly corresponds to TRBD2 (7 bases). There are 14 residues in the CDR3. Trimming shortened V by 0 bases and J by 5 bases, and 12 bases separated the two germline ends. The germline V gene encodes CDR1 SGHRS and CDR2 YFSETQ. The CDR3 is CASSLARGRHEQYF. CDR3 nucleotides: TGCGCCAGCAGCTTGGCGCGGGGGCGACACGAGCAGTACTTC. Based on the CDR3 plus reference TRBV5-1 and TRBJ2-7, the full variable domain is KAGVTQTPRYLIKTRGQQVTLSCSPISGHRSVSWYQQTPGQGLQFLFEYFSETQRNKGNFPGRFSGRQFSNSRSEMNVSTLELGDSALYLCASSLARGRHEQYFGPGTRLTVT.

The rearrangement uses TRBV4-1 and TRBJ2-4, with 8 bases matching TRBD1. V shed 2 bases, J shed 0 bases, and the junction held 12 bases outside the gene matches. In germline, CDR1 is MGHRA, CDR2 YSYEKL. There are 19 residues in the CDR3. CDR3 sequence: CASSQTDRGGLLAKNIQYF. CDR3 sequence (DNA): TGCGCCAGCAGCCAAACCGACAGGGGTGGACTTCTAGCCAAAAACATTCAGTACTTC.

This chain's CDR3 is CASSSLIRGTGVNNSPLHF. CDR3 DNA sequence: TGTGCCAGCAGCTCACTAATACGGGGAACAGGGGTAAATAATTCACCCCTCCACTTT. The genes are TRBV7-8 and TRBJ1-6; 7 nucleotides align to TRBD1. Germline values: CDR1 SGHVS, CDR2 FQNEAQ. This CDR3 has 19 residues. Losses at the gene ends were 4 bases for V and 5 bases for J; bases not matched to a gene: 17.